Listed below are T cell receptor beta chains from one sample, sequenced in a study of early T cells in non-severe SARS-CoV-2 infection. MiXCR, run by TCRdb on the 5' RACE reads, gives a single entry per CDR3 protein. This table holds tens of thousands of distinct CDR3 sequences, approximately 13% found once. This specimen consisted of whole blood, obtained at baseline. All receptors come from an adult who was a healthcare worker with PCR-confirmed SARS-CoV-2 infection or an uninfected control (not recorded which). Both conserved end residues are part of each CDR3. The order of the fields is clone size, D gene, V gene, J gene, CDR3 DNA, CDR3 protein. A D gene is named only where the DNA matches it firmly. Expanded clones get a size class; other rows say once, few or many, or leave the size out.

NA	NA	TRBV4-3	TRBJ1-1	TGCGCCAGCAGCCAAGCCGTCTTGAACACTGAAGCTTTCTTT	CASSQAVLNTEAFF
NA	NA	TRBV3-1	TRBJ1-1	TGTGCCAGCAGCCACGGGGCTGAAGCTTTCTTT	CASSHGAEAFF
NA	TRBD2	TRBV18	TRBJ2-7	TGTGCCAGCTCAGTTAATAGCGGGGGGATCTACGAGCAGTACTTC	CASSVNSGGIYEQYF
NA	NA	TRBV18	TRBJ2-5	TGTGCCAGCTCACCTAATAATGGGGTCGAGGAGACCCAGTACTTC	CASSPNNGVEETQYF
NA	NA	TRBV11-2	TRBJ2-3	TGTGCCAGCAGCTTGAGGTCTTCGATAGGGTTTGTCACAGATACGCAGTATTTT	CASSLRSSIGFVTDTQYF
few	NA	TRBV2	TRBJ2-5	TGTGCCAGCAGCGTCGGGGAGACCCAGTACTTC	CASSVGETQYF
few	NA	TRBV14	TRBJ2-1	TGTGCCAGCAGCTATGGACAAAAAATAACTGAGCAGTTCTTC	CASSYGQKITEQFF
few	TRBD2	TRBV7-2	TRBJ2-3	TGTGCCAGCAGCCCGGCGCGTCGAGCGGGGGGGCCGGGCACGCAGTATTTT	CASSPARRAGGPGTQYF
many	TRBD2	TRBV2	TRBJ2-3	TGTGCCAGCAGTGAAGGACTAGCACCAGATACGCAGTATTTT	CASSEGLAPDTQYF
once	NA	TRBV18	TRBJ2-3	TGTGCCAGCTCACTACTCGATAGAGATACGCAGTATTTT	CASSLLDRDTQYF
NA	NA	TRBV2	TRBJ2-7	TGTGCCAGCACCCCGGGAGAAGGCCGTGCCAGCTCCTACGAGCAGTACTTC	CASTPGEGRASSYEQYF
NA	TRBD1	TRBV11-2	TRBJ2-7	TGTGCCAGCAGCACCGTCCCGGGACAGGGAAAAGTCTACGAGCAGTACTTC	CASSTVPGQGKVYEQYF
NA	TRBD2	TRBV28	TRBJ2-3	TGTGCCAGCAGTCCCAGACTAGCGGGGGGCCCCCGCTTCACAGATACGCAGTATTTT	CASSPRLAGGPRFTDTQYF
NA	NA	TRBV5-1	TRBJ1-6	TGCGCCAGCAGCTTGGGTGAGGGGCGAACACCCCTCCACTTT	CASSLGEGRTPLHF
few	TRBD1	TRBV6-6	TRBJ1-1	TGTGCCAGCACCTCGACAGGGGGCGCGAGGGCTTTCTTT	CASTSTGGARAFF
few	NA	TRBV5-6	TRBJ2-7	TGTGCCAGCAGCTTGGAGGGCAGGGCCCCCCCCTACGAGCAGTACTTC	CASSLEGRAPPYEQYF
NA	NA	TRBV10-1	TRBJ2-4	TGCGCCAGCAGTGAGTCAGGGAAAGGAGCCAAAAACATTCAGTACTTC	CASSESGKGAKNIQYF
few	NA	TRBV24-1	TRBJ2-1	TGTGCCACTCGGGACTGGCAAGACAATGAGCAGTTCTTC	CATRDWQDNEQFF
few	NA	TRBV7-2	TRBJ2-1	TGTGCCAGCAGCTTACAGGACAGATCCTACAATGAGCAGTTCTTC	CASSLQDRSYNEQFF
few	NA	TRBV2	TRBJ2-1	TGTGCCAGCAGTGAACAGGGGCAAGCCTACAATGAGCAGTTCTTC	CASSEQGQAYNEQFF
few	TRBD1	TRBV7-9	TRBJ2-6	TGTGCCAGCAGCCCGGGACAGGGGGTTTCCTCTGGGGCCAACGTCCTGACTTTC	CASSPGQGVSSGANVLTF
few	NA	TRBV5-4	TRBJ2-2	TGTGCCAGCACCCGGTGGGGTGGTGAAAACACCGGGGAGCTGTTTTTT	CASTRWGGENTGELFF
many	TRBD1	TRBV11-2	TRBJ1-6	TGTGCCAGCAGCCTCAACCGGGACAGGGGTTCCTATAATTCACCCCTCCACTTT	CASSLNRDRGSYNSPLHF
NA	NA	TRBV11-2	TRBJ2-7	TGTGCCAGCAGCTTTTTCTCCTACGAGCAGTACTTC	CASSFFSYEQYF